The TCR beta chain under discussion was sequenced for a study of beta chain features in type 1 diabetes. Study-wide results and caveats: A moderate, significant TCRB CDR3 shortening appeared in type 1 diabetes across four CD4+ subsets.

The CDR3 has 13 amino acids. Between the trimmed V and J ends, which lost 5 bases and 6 bases, there was a span of 12 bases. CDR1 SGHAT and CDR2 FQNNGV come from the germline V gene. Sorting based on CD45RO/CCR7/CD25/CD127/CD95/CD27 separated CD4+ naive, central memory, regulatory and stem cell-like memory cells. This clone came up many times. Its cognate antigen is unknown. Reverse transcribing all isolated RNA meant expressed TCRB transcripts were sequenced. Repertoires were generated with immunoSEQ multiplex PCR, while TCRdb's copy carries only in-frame clones and drops some. The sample consists of fewer than 400,000 clones, 6.5% to 10% of them appearing once.

The sequence was collected from a woman aged 18-29 years in good health. The chain is built from TRBV11-2 and TRBJ2-3; D is unresolved. Sequenced sample: central memory CD4+ T cells from blood. The CDR3 reads CASSMTRLDTQYF. The CDR3, as DNA: TGTGCCAGCAGCATGACTCGGTTGGATACGCAGTATTTT.